A single T cell receptor beta chain is shown here with its context. Its antigen is not known. Sequencing used immunoSEQ multiplex PCR; TCRdb keeps in-frame clones, though not all of them. The profile shows about 350,000 clones, less than 90% of them singletons. This entry belongs to a study of Ad26.COV2.S vaccination and SARS-CoV-2 variants. Study-wide context: The study gave Ad26.COV2.S intramuscularly, once or twice 56 days apart. Study results and caveats: After vaccination, substantial breadth of spike-specific CD8+ and CD4+ responses was reported. While placebo recipients had lower spike-specific TCR breadth, vaccine recipients had more.

Germline CDR1 LNHDA, CDR2 SQIVND (reference sequence). V lost 10 bases, J lost 4 bases, and 17 bases stayed unmatched. This CDR3 is 16 amino acids long. As for treatment: some 20 received Ad26.COV2.S at low or high dose, single or two shots; about 5 received placebo; per-sample allocation not given. All samples were drawn on day 63, counting from the first vaccine or placebo injection. Ad26.COV2.S expressed prefusion-stabilized spike from the original Wuhan strain. The chain joins TRBV19 to TRBJ1-2; 8 bases align to TRBD1. This sample comprised peripheral blood, obtained in a trial of Ad26.COV2.S vaccine versus placebo. This receptor was identified in a person between 18 and 60 years old who received the Ad26.COV2.S COVID-19 vaccine or a placebo. CDR3 coding DNA: TGTGCCACCGGGACCCGGGGACAGGCCGCCTCCTATGGCTACACCTTC. It yields the protein CATGTRGQAASYGYTF.